These 19 T cell receptor beta chains came from one sample sequenced in a study of blood T cell repertoires in COVID-19. The method was immunoSEQ multiplex PCR; TCRdb's version includes in-frame clones alone and lacks a portion of them. The data contain about 56,000 clones, around 90% of them singletons. The sample was peripheral blood. These receptors were collected from a man aged 50 to 59 with active COVID-19.

This chain joins TRBV28 and TRBJ1-2; the D is unclear. Germline CDR1 and CDR2: MDHEN and SYDVKM. V lost 6 bases and J 1 base, leaving 6 bases between the germline ends. This CDR3 contains 12 residues. CDR3 nucleotide sequence: TGTGCCAGCAGGTCCTTTAACTATGGCTACACCTTC. Amino acid sequence: CASRSFNYGYTF.

This clone has only a few counts. V usage is TRBV5-4 and J usage is TRBJ1-2, with 7 bases matching TRBD1. Germline-derived CDR1 and CDR2 are SGHNT and YYREEE (reference sequence). V dropped 1 base and J dropped 10; count of bases not matched to a gene: 7. CDR3 length: 13 residues. The DNA of the CDR3 is TGTGCCAGCAGCTTGAGGGGGCACGATGTCTACACCTTC. This translates into CASSLRGHDVYTF.

This clone was seen once. The CDR3 region is CASSSTRNNEQFF. Here the CDR3 DNA reads TGTGCCAGCAGTTCCACTAGAAACAATGAGCAGTTCTTC. The chain uses TRBV6-5 and TRBJ2-1; the D gene is possibly TRBD2 (5 bases). The CDR3 length is 13 residues. The germline CDR1 and CDR2 sequences are MNHEY and SVGAGI. Trimming removed 4 bases at V and 5 bases at J, with 9 bases between.

This chain links TRBV7-9 with TRBJ2-1, with TRBD2 matching 12 bases. The CDR3 runs to 15 residues. V was clipped by 2 bases and J by 12 bases; unmatched bases: 8. Germline V gene lookup returns CDR1 SEHNR and CDR2 FQNEAQ (reference sequence). The CDR3 region has the DNA TGTGCCAGCAGCTTAAGACTAGCGGGGGCGAAGGGGCAGTTCTTC. It encodes CASSLRLAGAKGQFF. Based on the CDR3 plus reference TRBV7-9 and TRBJ2-1, the full variable domain is DTGVSQNPRHKITKRGQNVTFRCDPISEHNRLYWYRQTLGQGPEFLTYFQNEAQLEKSRLLSDRFSAERPKGSFSTLEIQRTEQGDSAMYLCASSLRLAGAKGQFFGPGTRLTVL.

The V call is TRBV6-1, the J call TRBJ1-1, with D possibly being TRBD1 (5 bases). The V gene lost 2 bases and the J gene lost 3 bases, with 10 bases spanning the gap. The CDR3 has 14 amino acids. The germline V gene encodes CDR1 MNHNS and CDR2 SASEGT. CDR3 loop: CASSEWGGDTEAFF. The CDR3 DNA is TGTGCCAGCAGTGAATGGGGGGGGGACACTGAAGCTTTCTTT.

The rearrangement uses TRBV9 and TRBJ1-2, with 8 bases that match TRBD1. Trimming cost V 4 bases and J 8 bases; bases outside gene matches: 4. Germline CDR1 SGDLS, CDR2 YYNGEE. The CDR3 length is 12 residues. The CDR3: CASSRQGKGYTF. In nucleotides, the CDR3 is TGTGCCAGCAGCAGACAGGGGAAAGGCTACACCTTC.

The rearrangement joins TRBV5-6 to TRBJ2-3; maybe TRBD2 (7 bases). Trimming left V 1 base short and J 2 bases short, with 14 bases between. Germline V gene data show CDR1 as SGHDT and CDR2 as YYEEEE. The CDR3 loop spans 16 amino acids. The chain's CDR3 is CASSLYEGGITDTQYF. The CDR3 DNA reads as TGTGCCAGCAGCTTGTATGAGGGGGGGATCACAGATACGCAGTATTTT.

The rearrangement links TRBV7-9 to TRBJ2-4; D unresolved. The V end was cut by 2 bases, the J end by 5 bases, with 10 bases between. The CDR3 is 14 amino acids. Germline CDR1 reads SEHNR; CDR2 reads FQNEAQ (reference sequence). The CDR3 DNA reads TGTGCCAGCAGCTTAAGAGACACCGAAAACATTCAGTACTTC. Translating gives CASSLRDTENIQYF.

The chain combines TRBV25-1 with TRBJ2-5; maybe TRBD1 (7 bases). The V end was cut by 3 bases, the J end by 3 bases, with 23 bases between. Germline V gives CDR1 MGHDK, CDR2 SYGVNS. The CDR3 spans 18 residues. The chain's CDR3 is CASSDPFAGGGEKETQYF. The CDR3 nucleotides read TGTGCCAGCAGTGACCCGTTTGCCGGAGGGGGCGAGAAAGAGACCCAGTACTTC.

The genes are TRBV10-3 and TRBJ2-3, with 9 positions matching TRBD1. V was pared by 0 bases and J by 6 bases, with 4 bases of the junction left unmatched. The CDR3 extends over 15 amino acids. Germline V gives CDR1 ENHRY, CDR2 SYGVKD. CDR3 loop: CAISESTGGVDTQYF. The CDR3 bases are TGTGCCATCAGTGAGTCGACAGGGGGAGTCGATACGCAGTATTTT.

The chain couples TRBV15 to TRBJ2-3; 10 bases are a match to TRBD1. There are 14 residues in the CDR3. Germline values: CDR1 LNHNV, CDR2 YYDKDF (reference sequence). The trim removed 2 bases at V and 5 bases at J, leaving 1 base unmatched. In nucleotides, the CDR3 is TGTGCCACCAGCAGACGGACAGGGGGAGATACGCAGTATTTT. Translated: CATSRRTGGDTQYF. The variable domain in full, completed from reference TRBV15 and TRBJ2-3, reads DAMVIQNPRYQVTQFGKPVTLSCSQTLNHNVMYWYQQKSSQAPKLLFHYYDKDFNNEADTPDNFQSRRPNTSFCFLDIRSPGLGDTAMYLCATSRRTGGDTQYFGPGTRLTVL.

CDR3 residues: CASSLRITAGNTIYF. The CDR3 DNA reads TGTGCCAGCAGTTTGAGGATCACGGCTGGAAACACCATATATTTT. The chain links TRBV6-5 to TRBJ1-3; D unresolved. Trimming stripped 4 bases from V and 2 bases from J, with 12 bases between. CDR1 is MNHEY, CDR2 SVGAGI, per germline. The CDR3 runs 15 residues.

The chain has TRBV11-2 and TRBJ2-5; 7 positions agree with TRBD1. The ends lost 5 bases at V and 2 bases at J; junction bases unmatched: 5. The germline V gene encodes CDR1 SGHAT and CDR2 FQNNGV. This CDR3 has 14 amino acids. The CDR3: CASSPTGMQETQYF. The CDR3 DNA reads TGTGCCAGCAGCCCGACAGGGATGCAAGAGACCCAGTACTTC.

The chain carries TRBV7-2 and TRBJ1-2; D gene unclear. Germline CDR1 is SGHTA and CDR2 is FQGNSA. The CDR3 extends over 13 amino acids. The V end lost 5 bases, the J end lost 8 bases, and 15 bases lay between the germline ends. The CDR3 DNA reads TGTGCCAGCAGCCCCGGGGAGGGTCGAGGCTACACCTTC. Its translation is CASSPGEGRGYTF.

The chain links TRBV18 to TRBJ1-5, with D perhaps matching TRBD1 (5 bases). Between the trimmed V and J ends, which lost 4 bases and 0 bases, there was a span of 13 bases. The CDR3 consists of 16 residues. Germline V gene lookup returns CDR1 KGHSH and CDR2 LQKENI. CDR3 nucleotides: TGTGCCAGCTCACTCAGACAGATTGATAGCAATCAGCCCCAGCATTTT. As protein: CASSLRQIDSNQPQHF.

This clone was seen more than once but under ten times. The rearrangement joins TRBV5-1 to TRBJ2-2; D possibly corresponds to TRBD2 (7 bases). Germline values: CDR1 SGHRS, CDR2 YFSETQ. CDR3 size: 19 residues. The V and J ends lost 4 bases and 4 bases respectively, with 26 bases between them. The CDR3 is CASSPSGAGAMGGTGELFF. The CDR3 bases are TGCGCCAGCAGCCCCTCCGGGGCGGGGGCAATGGGGGGCACCGGGGAGCTGTTTTTT. The variable domain in full, completed from reference TRBV5-1 and TRBJ2-2, reads KAGVTQTPRYLIKTRGQQVTLSCSPISGHRSVSWYQQTPGQGLQFLFEYFSETQRNKGNFPGRFSGRQFSNSRSEMNVSTLELGDSALYLCASSPSGAGAMGGTGELFFGEGSRLTVL.

The chain joins TRBV6-5 to TRBJ2-3, with a tentative D call TRBD2 (5 bases). This CDR3 spans 14 amino acids. Germline V gene sequence: CDR1 MNHEY, CDR2 SVGAGI. V was clipped by 6 bases and J by 1 base, with 11 bases between them. The CDR3 DNA reads TGTGCCAGCAGCGACTACGGGGGCACAGATACGCAGTATTTT. It specifies CASSDYGGTDTQYF.

The J gene is TRBJ1-5, the V gene TRBV7-9; maybe TRBD1 (5 bases). The CDR3 sequence is 18 residues long. Germline CDR1 reads SEHNR; CDR2 reads FQNEAQ (reference sequence). The V and J ends lost 1 base and 0 bases respectively, with 16 bases between them. DNA of the CDR3: TGTGCCAGCAGCTTAGGTACAGGAGACTTTTATAGCAATCAGCCCCAGCATTTT. It specifies CASSLGTGDFYSNQPQHF.

The CDR3 here is CASSGLAGGQNIQYF. CDR3 bases: TGTGCCAGCAGCGGACTAGCGGGGGGACAAAACATTCAGTACTTC. V is TRBV7-2 and J is TRBJ2-4; 14 bases line up with TRBD2. From germline, CDR1 is SGHTA and CDR2 FQGNSA. The trim removed 5 bases at V and 5 bases at J, leaving 2 bases unmatched. The CDR3 sequence is 15 residues long.